The 30 T cell receptor beta chains below come from one sample, sequenced in a study of cytomegalovirus exposure and HLA in healthy donors. PCR used 60 Vbeta primers and 13 Jbeta primers. Profiled with immunoSEQ multiplex PCR; TCRdb holds only in-frame clones, not every one. The data contain 100,000 to 150,000 clones, about 80% of them seen just once; the ten biggest clones take up under 9.5%. The specimen was PBMCs. The receptors were sampled from a woman aged 45 to 65 in good health and CMV-seropositive.

The rearrangement uses TRBV5-1 and TRBJ2-7; no firm D call. The CDR3 runs 14 residues. Trimming removed 4 bases at V and 6 bases at J, with 17 bases between. The V gene's germline CDR1 is SGHRS and CDR2 YFSETQ. The CDR3 region is CASSPEGQVTEQYF. The CDR3 nucleotides read TGCGCCAGCAGCCCCGAAGGCCAGGTCACCGAGCAGTACTTC.

This chain uses TRBV5-4 with TRBJ1-2, with TRBD1 identical over 7 bases. CDR1 and CDR2 (germline): SGHNT, YYREEE (reference sequence). The length of the CDR3 is 14 residues. V gave up 3 bases and J gave up 3 bases; unmatched junction bases: 5. The CDR3 region has the DNA TGTGCCAGCAGCTCCCGGGACAGCTACTATGGCTACACCTTC. Translated, it gives CASSSRDSYYGYTF. Looking up the rest from reference TRBV5-4 and TRBJ1-2 gives the full variable domain: ETGVTQSPTHLIKTRGQQVTLRCSSQSGHNTVSWYQQALGQGPQFIFQYYREEENGRGNFPPRFSGLQFPNYSSELNVNALELDDSALYLCASSSRDSYYGYTFGSGTRLTVV.

This clone has just a few counts. V is TRBV28 and J is TRBJ2-7, with TRBD1 identical over 8 bases. Unmatched junction bases numbered 2, after V lost 1 base and J lost 3 bases. The CDR3 runs to 14 residues. The germline V gene encodes CDR1 MDHEN and CDR2 SYDVKM. The CDR3 sequence: CASSLSGTGYEQYF. Here the CDR3 DNA reads TGTGCCAGCAGTTTATCCGGGACAGGCTACGAGCAGTACTTC.

This clone was picked up a small number of times. The chain recombines TRBV30 with TRBJ2-2; 7 bases match TRBD1. Germline CDR1 GTSNPN, CDR2 SVGIG (reference sequence). With V trimmed by 4 bases and J by 2 bases, 7 bases remained unmatched. This CDR3 is built from 15 residues. The CDR3 is CAWTNRDRNTGELFF. CDR3 coding DNA: TGTGCCTGGACAAACAGGGACAGAAACACCGGGGAGCTGTTTTTT.

DNA of the CDR3: TGTGCCAGCAGTGGCGGACTGGACGTAGGGCAGTACTTC. Translation gives CASSGGLDVGQYF. This chain uses TRBV6-1 with TRBJ2-7; TRBD2 is a possible D gene (5 bases). The CDR3 contains 13 residues. In germline, CDR1 is MNHNS, CDR2 SASEGT. V lost 4 bases and J 9 bases, leaving 16 bases between the germline ends.

This chain links TRBV4-1 with TRBJ2-1, with 9 bases fitting TRBD2. CDR1 and CDR2 from the germline V gene are MGHRA and YSYEKL. V lost 0 bases, J lost 7 bases, and 7 bases stayed unmatched. The CDR3 is 16 residues long. CDR3 in DNA: TGCGCCAGCAGCCAAGAATCTAGCGGGGCGTGGAATGAGCAGTTCTTC. Translation gives CASSQESSGAWNEQFF.

The count of this clone is one. CDR3 loop: CASSQRGAGEETQYF. The CDR3 nucleotides are TGCGCCAGCAGCCAAAGGGGGGCGGGGGAAGAGACCCAGTACTTC. V is TRBV4-1 and J is TRBJ2-5, with D possibly matching TRBD2 (7 bases). CDR1 is MGHRA, CDR2 YSYEKL, per germline. CDR3 length: 15 amino acids. Trimming stripped 2 bases from V and 3 bases from J, with 13 bases between.

The CDR3 protein is CASSLQTGAAYGYTF. The CDR3 bases are TGCGCCAGCAGCCTACAGACAGGGGCCGCCTATGGCTACACCTTC. The chain recombines TRBV4-1 with TRBJ1-2; 8 nucleotides line up with TRBD1. CDR3 length equals 15 residues. The trim removed 4 bases at V and 4 bases at J, leaving 8 bases unmatched. Germline CDR1 is MGHRA and CDR2 is YSYEKL.

The J gene is TRBJ2-7, the V gene TRBV2; 9 bases line up with TRBD1. The ends lost 5 bases at V and 5 bases at J; junction bases unmatched: 10. CDR1 SNHLY and CDR2 FYNNEI come from the germline V gene. The CDR3 runs 15 residues. The CDR3 DNA reads as TGTGCCAGCAGTATATACGGGACAGGGTATAACGAGCAGTACTTC. Its protein is CASSIYGTGYNEQYF.

This clone was found a few times. The chain joins TRBV2 to TRBJ1-2, with 9 bases matching TRBD1. With 3 bases clipped from V and 8 bases from J, the junction kept 10 bases outside the gene matches. Germline values: CDR1 SNHLY, CDR2 FYNNEI. CDR3 length: 15 residues. The CDR3 bases are TGTGCCAGCAGTGAGGGACAGGGAGGTGTACAAGGCTACACCTTC. Its translation is CASSEGQGGVQGYTF.

This clone was observed a single time. The chain has TRBV7-2 and TRBJ1-1, with D hard to call. Trimming stripped 1 base from V and 5 bases from J, with 8 bases between. In germline, CDR1 is SGHTA, CDR2 FQGNSA. This CDR3 region has 13 residues. The CDR3 DNA reads as TGTGCCAGCAGCTTAGAGAGAGTGACTGAAGCTTTCTTT. Its protein product is CASSLERVTEAFF.

The gene calls are TRBV11-2 and TRBJ2-2; the D gene is possibly TRBD1 (6 bases). V was pared by 1 base and J by 6 bases, with 9 bases between. This CDR3 region has 14 residues. CDR1 SGHAT and CDR2 FQNNGV come from the germline V gene. The DNA of the CDR3 is TGTGCCAGCAGCTTAGTAAGGACAGCCGGGGAGCTGTTTTTT. This translates into CASSLVRTAGELFF.

V and J are TRBV7-2 and TRBJ1-1; unclear D gene. Per the germline V gene, CDR1 is SGHTA and CDR2 is FQGNSA. The CDR3 is made up of 14 amino acids. The V gene lost 1 base and the J gene lost 2 bases, with 8 bases spanning the gap. CDR3 residues: CASSLVPLNTEAFF. The CDR3, as DNA: TGTGCCAGCAGCTTAGTCCCCTTAAACACTGAAGCTTTCTTT.

This clone was counted only a few times. V is TRBV5-6 and J is TRBJ2-1; D unclear. Germline CDR1 SGHDT, CDR2 YYEEEE. Between the trimmed V and J ends, which lost 0 bases and 0 bases, there was a span of 7 bases. This CDR3 has 15 residues. CDR3 DNA sequence: TGTGCCAGCAGCTTGGAACTGAGCTCCTACAATGAGCAGTTCTTC. This codes for CASSLELSSYNEQFF.

This clone was seen a handful of times. This chain uses TRBV9 with TRBJ1-2, with D perhaps matching TRBD1 (5 bases). Deletions cut 0 bases from V and 4 bases from J, with 16 bases between. The CDR3 runs to 16 residues. Germline values: CDR1 SGDLS, CDR2 YYNGEE. The CDR3 loop reads CASSVADSLLSYGYTF. CDR3 nucleotides: TGTGCCAGCAGCGTAGCAGACAGTCTCTTGTCCTATGGCTACACCTTC.

The chain uses TRBV2 and TRBJ1-4; D gene uncertain. V was trimmed by 6 bases and J by 0 bases, leaving 11 bases between them. Germline CDR1 and CDR2: SNHLY and FYNNEI. The CDR3 loop spans 15 amino acids. CDR3 coding DNA: TGTGCCAGCAGCGCCGACATTCCAACTAATGAAAAACTGTTTTTT. This translates into CASSADIPTNEKLFF.

This clone was detected only a few times. The gene calls are TRBV9 and TRBJ2-2; D may be TRBD2 (6 bases). With 4 bases removed from V and 2 bases from J, the gap between germline ends came to 12 bases. The CDR3 extends over 15 amino acids. Germline lookup yields CDR1 SGDLS and CDR2 YYNGEE. The CDR3 bases are TGTGCCAGCAGCCCCCGGAGGGTTAACACCGGGGAGCTGTTTTTT. This encodes CASSPRRVNTGELFF. Full variable domain (rest looked up from reference TRBV9 and TRBJ2-2): DSGVTQTPKHLITATGQRVTLRCSPRSGDLSVYWYQQSLDQGLQFLIQYYNGEERAKGNILERFSAQQFPDLHSELNLSSLELGDSALYFCASSPRRVNTGELFFGEGSRLTVL.

The chain combines TRBV4-2 with TRBJ1-4, with a tentative D call TRBD1 (6 bases). V was cut by 0 bases and J by 4 bases, with 15 bases left in between. The CDR3 has 17 residues. Germline CDR1 and CDR2: LGHNA and YNFKEQ. The CDR3 DNA is TGTGCCAGCAGCCAAGATACGAATGGACAGAGTAATGAAAAACTGTTTTTT. Its translation: CASSQDTNGQSNEKLFF.

The chain has TRBV18 and TRBJ1-1; D is undetermined. Germline CDR1 is KGHSH and CDR2 is LQKENI. CDR3 length: 13 amino acids. Trimming took 1 base from V and 5 from J, leaving 8 bases between them. The CDR3 DNA reads as TGTGCCAGCTCACCACTCGAGGAGACTGAAGCTTTCTTT. Its translation: CASSPLEETEAFF.

The J gene is TRBJ2-1, the V gene TRBV7-3; 12 bases agree with TRBD2. The J segment lost 6 bases and the V segment lost 4 bases, leaving 4 bases of the junction unmatched. Germline V gene data show CDR1 as SGHTA and CDR2 as FQGTGA. The CDR3 runs to 15 residues. The CDR3 DNA is TGTGCCAGCAGCTCGACTAGCGGGAGAGCCAATGAGCAGTTCTTC. Its translation: CASSSTSGRANEQFF.

The chain links TRBV7-8 to TRBJ2-2, with 11 bases that match TRBD2. V lost 4 bases and J lost 1; bases outside the gene matches: 11. The germline V gene encodes CDR1 SGHVS and CDR2 FQNEAQ. This CDR3 spans 19 amino acids. CDR3: CASSSRVPTSGGNTGELFF. The CDR3 DNA is TGTGCCAGCAGCTCGCGGGTCCCTACTAGCGGGGGGAACACCGGGGAGCTGTTTTTT.

V gene TRBV7-2 combines with J gene TRBJ2-5; 8 bases agree with TRBD2. This CDR3 has 14 amino acids. CDR1 and CDR2 (germline): SGHTA, FQGNSA. V lost 3 bases, J lost 2 bases, and 2 bases stayed unmatched. CDR3 loop: CASSFGGGQETQYF. The CDR3, as DNA: TGTGCCAGCAGCTTCGGGGGGGGACAAGAGACCCAGTACTTC.

The chain carries TRBV30 and TRBJ2-1, with 8 bases fitting TRBD2. The CDR3 contains 15 residues. Looked up from germline, CDR1 is GTSNPN and CDR2 is SVGIG (reference sequence). V gave up 3 bases and J gave up 2 bases; unmatched junction bases: 6. The CDR3 nucleotides read TGTGCCTGGAGGAGGCGTAGCGGGGCCTACAATGAGCAGTTCTTC. Translation gives CAWRRRSGAYNEQFF.

This clone has just a few counts. This chain uses TRBV13 with TRBJ1-1; D may be TRBD1 (5 bases). This CDR3 contains 16 residues. The V end lost 4 bases, the J end lost 2 bases, and 17 bases lay between the germline ends. Germline V CDR1 and CDR2: PRHDT, FYEKMQ (reference sequence). CDR3: CASSSGRGYFNTEAFF. DNA of the CDR3: TGTGCCAGCAGCTCCGGGCGGGGGTACTTCAACACTGAAGCTTTCTTT. Full variable domain (missing parts from reference TRBV13 and TRBJ1-1): AAGVIQSPRHLIKEKRETATLKCYPIPRHDTVYWYQQGPGQDPQFLISFYEKMQSDKGSIPDRFSAQQFSDYHSELNMSSLELGDSALYFCASSSGRGYFNTEAFFGQGTRLTVV.

This chain uses TRBV29-1 with TRBJ1-2; 7 bases match TRBD1. The CDR3 has 12 amino acids. V shed 7 bases and J 2 bases; nucleotides not matched to a gene: 4. Germline lookup yields CDR1 SQVTM and CDR2 ANQGSEA. CDR3 in DNA: TGCAGCGGAGGGGGCGGGAACTATGGCTACACCTTC. Translating gives CSGGGGNYGYTF.

This chain uses TRBV5-1 with TRBJ2-2; 10 positions agree with TRBD2. Germline CDR1 is SGHRS and CDR2 is YFSETQ. V was pared by 4 bases and J by 7 bases, with 13 bases of the junction left unmatched. This CDR3 is 17 amino acids long. CDR3 DNA: TGCGCCAGCAGCCCCGCCCCTTTAGCGGGAGGTCACGGGGAGCTGTTTTTT. Its translation: CASSPAPLAGGHGELFF.

The V call is TRBV19, the J call TRBJ2-2, with 8 nucleotides matching TRBD2. CDR3 size: 17 residues. Germline values: CDR1 LNHDA, CDR2 SQIVND (reference sequence). The J segment lost 0 bases and the V segment lost 8 bases, leaving 11 bases of the junction unmatched. CDR3 loop: CASSLLSGGANTGELFF. Here the CDR3 DNA reads TGTGCCAGTTCCCTCCTCTCCGGGGGGGCGAACACCGGGGAGCTGTTTTTT.

This chain uses TRBV30 with TRBJ1-5; D remains unclear. There are 13 residues in the CDR3. The V gene's germline CDR1 is GTSNPN and CDR2 SVGIG (reference sequence). This CDR3 reads CASARDSNQPQHF. The CDR3 region has the DNA TGTGCTTCTGCACGGGATAGCAATCAGCCCCAGCATTTT.

J is TRBJ1-5 and V is TRBV12-5, with TRBD1 matching 7 bases. This CDR3 comprises 14 residues. V was clipped by 5 bases and J by 1 base; unmatched bases: 2. Germline CDR1 LGHNT, CDR2 FRNRAP. The CDR3 DNA reads as TGTGCTAGTGGTGCAGGGGGAAGCAATCAGCCCCAGCATTTT. Residues: CASGAGGSNQPQHF.

The J gene is TRBJ2-5, the V gene TRBV7-9, with 7 bases lining up with TRBD2. V gave up 3 bases and J gave up 5 bases; unmatched junction bases: 9. Germline CDR1 and CDR2: SEHNR and FQNEAQ (reference sequence). The CDR3 has 15 residues. The CDR3 coding sequence is TGTGCCAGCAGCTTTGCGGGAGCTACTGGGGAGACCCAGTACTTC. Its protein is CASSFAGATGETQYF.